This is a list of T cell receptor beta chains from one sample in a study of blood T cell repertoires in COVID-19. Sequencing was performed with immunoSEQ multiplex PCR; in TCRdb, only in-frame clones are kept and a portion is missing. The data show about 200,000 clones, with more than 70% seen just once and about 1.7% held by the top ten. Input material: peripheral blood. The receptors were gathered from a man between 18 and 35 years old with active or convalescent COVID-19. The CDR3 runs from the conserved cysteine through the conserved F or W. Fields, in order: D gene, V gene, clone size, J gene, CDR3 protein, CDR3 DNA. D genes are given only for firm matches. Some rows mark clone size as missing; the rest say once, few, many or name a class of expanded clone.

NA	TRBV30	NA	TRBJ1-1	CAWSGGTKAFF	TGTGCCTGGAGTGGGGGCACTAAAGCTTTCTTT
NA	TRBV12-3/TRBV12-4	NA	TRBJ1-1	CASSSQQGNEAFF	TGTGCCAGCAGTTCCCAACAGGGTAATGAAGCTTTCTTT
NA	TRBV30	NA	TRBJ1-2	CAWTPVANYGYTF	TGTGCCTGGACTCCAGTTGCTAACTATGGCTACACCTTC
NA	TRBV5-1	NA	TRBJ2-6	CASRHRTSGANVLTF	TGCGCCAGCAGGCACAGGACCTCTGGGGCCAACGTCCTGACTTTC
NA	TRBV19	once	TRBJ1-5	CASSGLAGGSSNQPQHF	TGTGCCAGTAGTGGACTAGCGGGGGGCTCAAGCAATCAGCCCCAGCATTTT
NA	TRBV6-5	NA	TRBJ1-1	CASTQRRGFDTEAFF	TGTGCCAGCACCCAAAGGAGGGGTTTTGACACTGAAGCTTTCTTT
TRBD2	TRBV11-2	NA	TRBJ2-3	CASSWRTSYTDTQYF	TGTGCCAGCAGCTGGAGGACTAGCTACACAGATACGCAGTATTTT
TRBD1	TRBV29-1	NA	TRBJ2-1	CSVEDSPADRETFF	TGCAGCGTTGAAGACTCACCTGCGGACAGGGAGACGTTCTTC
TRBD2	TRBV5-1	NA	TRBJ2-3	CASSQPDGSGTSPLSTDTQYF	TGCGCCAGCAGCCAACCTGATGGTAGCGGGACCTCCCCCCTTAGCACAGATACGCAGTATTTT
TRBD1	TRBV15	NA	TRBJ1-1	CATSRDRETEAFF	TGTGCCACCAGCAGGGACAGGGAGACTGAAGCTTTCTTT
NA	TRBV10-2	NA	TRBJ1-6	CASSDRPLGGPLHF	TGCGCCAGCAGTGACAGGCCCCTTGGGGGGCCCCTCCACTTT
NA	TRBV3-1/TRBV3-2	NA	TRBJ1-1	CASSQNMGGNEAFF	TGTGCCAGCAGCCAAAACATGGGGGGAAATGAAGCTTTCTTT
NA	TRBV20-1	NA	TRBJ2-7	CSAREGYEQYF	TGCAGTGCTAGGGAGGGATACGAGCAGTACTTC
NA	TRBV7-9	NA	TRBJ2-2	CASSLALRNTGELFF	TGTGCCAGCAGCTTAGCGTTGCGGAACACCGGGGAGCTGTTTTTT
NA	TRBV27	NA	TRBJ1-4	CASSFWGVNEKLFF	TGTGCCAGCAGTTTCTGGGGGGTAAATGAAAAACTGTTTTTT
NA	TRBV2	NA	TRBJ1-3	CASSVVGRRNTIYF	TGTGCCAGCAGTGTGGTGGGGAGAAGAAACACCATATATTTT
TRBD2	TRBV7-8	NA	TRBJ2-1	CASSLRGSAGGYNEQFF	TGTGCCAGCAGCTTACGGGGGTCAGCGGGAGGCTACAATGAGCAGTTCTTC
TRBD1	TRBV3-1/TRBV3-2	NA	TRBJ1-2	CASSHLDRANYGYTF	TGTGCCAGCAGCCATTTGGACAGGGCTAACTATGGCTACACCTTC
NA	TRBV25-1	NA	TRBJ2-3	CASSEGVRAVDTQYF	TGTGCCAGCAGTGAAGGCGTGAGGGCGGTAGATACGCAGTATTTT
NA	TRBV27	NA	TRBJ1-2	CASSPIDSSLGYTF	TGTGCCAGCAGTCCGATCGACAGTAGTTTGGGCTACACCTTC
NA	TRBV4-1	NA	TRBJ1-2	CASSPLSGSLYGYTF	TGCGCCAGCAGCCCCCTGTCGGGTTCGCTCTATGGCTACACCTTC
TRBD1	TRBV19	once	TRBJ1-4	CASSSDRVNVKLGEKLFF	TGTGCCAGTAGTTCCGACAGGGTGAACGTGAAACTCGGGGAAAAACTGTTTTTT
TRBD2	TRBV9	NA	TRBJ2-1	CASSKLAGAYNEQFF	TGTGCCAGCAGCAAACTAGCGGGAGCCTACAATGAGCAGTTCTTC